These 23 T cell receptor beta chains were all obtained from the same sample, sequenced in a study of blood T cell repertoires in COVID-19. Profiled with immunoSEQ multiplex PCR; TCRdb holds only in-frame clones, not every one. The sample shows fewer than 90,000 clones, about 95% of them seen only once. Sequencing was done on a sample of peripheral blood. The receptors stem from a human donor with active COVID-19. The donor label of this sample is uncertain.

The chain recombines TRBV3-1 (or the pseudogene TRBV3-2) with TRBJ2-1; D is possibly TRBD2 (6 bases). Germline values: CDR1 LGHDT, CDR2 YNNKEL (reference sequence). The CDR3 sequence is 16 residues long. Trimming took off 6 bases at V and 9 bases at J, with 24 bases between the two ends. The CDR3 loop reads CASRPAGDLSGGEQFF. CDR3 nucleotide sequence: TGTGCCAGCAGGCCCGCCGGGGACTTAAGTGGGGGTGAGCAGTTCTTC.

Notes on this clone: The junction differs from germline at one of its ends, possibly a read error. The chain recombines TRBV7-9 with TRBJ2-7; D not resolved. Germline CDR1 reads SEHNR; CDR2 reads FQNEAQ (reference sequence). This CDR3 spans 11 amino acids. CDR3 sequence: CASSPSDEQYF. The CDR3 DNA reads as TGTGCCAGCAGCCCCTCCGACGAGCAGTACTTC.

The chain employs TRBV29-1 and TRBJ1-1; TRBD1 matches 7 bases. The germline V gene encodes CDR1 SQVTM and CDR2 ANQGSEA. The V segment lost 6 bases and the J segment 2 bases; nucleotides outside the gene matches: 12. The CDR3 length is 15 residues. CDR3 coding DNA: TGCAGCGTAGCTGAACCAAGGACAGGTAACACTGAAGCTTTCTTT. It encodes CSVAEPRTGNTEAFF.

CDR3 nucleotides: TGCGCCAGCAGCTTGGGATCCCGGGGAGCGGGGGAGCTGTTTTTT. Translating it yields CASSLGSRGAGELFF. The chain couples TRBV5-1 to TRBJ2-2, with D possibly matching TRBD2 (5 bases). This CDR3 is 15 amino acids long. The germline CDR1 and CDR2 sequences are SGHRS and YFSETQ. The V end was cut by 0 bases, the J end by 8 bases, with 14 bases between.

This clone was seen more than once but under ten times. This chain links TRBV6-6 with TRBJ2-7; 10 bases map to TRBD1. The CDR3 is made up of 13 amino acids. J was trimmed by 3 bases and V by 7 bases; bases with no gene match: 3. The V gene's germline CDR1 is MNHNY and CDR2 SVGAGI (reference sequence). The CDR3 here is CASTWTGGYEQYF. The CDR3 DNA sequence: TGTGCCAGCACCTGGACAGGGGGCTACGAGCAGTACTTC.

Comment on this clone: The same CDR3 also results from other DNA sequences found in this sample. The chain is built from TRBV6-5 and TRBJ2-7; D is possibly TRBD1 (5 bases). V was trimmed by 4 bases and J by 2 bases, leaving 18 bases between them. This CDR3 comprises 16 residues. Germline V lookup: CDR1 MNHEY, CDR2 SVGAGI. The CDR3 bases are TGTGCCAGCAGTTCGGTGAGGCAGGGTCCCCCCTACGAGCAGTACTTC. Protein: CASSSVRQGPPYEQYF.

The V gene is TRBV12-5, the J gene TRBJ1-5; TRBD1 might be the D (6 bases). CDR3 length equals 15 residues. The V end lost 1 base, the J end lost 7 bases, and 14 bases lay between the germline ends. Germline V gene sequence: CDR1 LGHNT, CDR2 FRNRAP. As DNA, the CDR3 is TGTGCTAGTGGTTTGGCCCAAACAGGGACACAGCCCCAGCATTTT. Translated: CASGLAQTGTQPQHF. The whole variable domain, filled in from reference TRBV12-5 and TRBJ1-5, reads DARVTQTPRHKVTEMGQEVTMRCQPILGHNTVFWYRQTMMQGLELLAYFRNRAPLDDSGMPKDRFSAEMPDATLATLKIQPSEPRDSAVYFCASGLAQTGTQPQHFGDGTRLSIL.

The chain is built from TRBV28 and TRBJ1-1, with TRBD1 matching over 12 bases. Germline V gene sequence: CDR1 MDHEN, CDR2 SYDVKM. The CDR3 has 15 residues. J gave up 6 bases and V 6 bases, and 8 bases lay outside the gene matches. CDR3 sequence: CASSPGTGGAPEAFF. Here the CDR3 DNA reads TGTGCCAGCAGCCCCGGGACAGGGGGCGCCCCTGAAGCTTTCTTT.

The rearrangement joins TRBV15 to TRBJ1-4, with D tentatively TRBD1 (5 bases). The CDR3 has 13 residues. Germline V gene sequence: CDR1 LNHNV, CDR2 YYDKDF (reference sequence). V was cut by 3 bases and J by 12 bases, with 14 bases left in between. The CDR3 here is CATSRIPGGELFF. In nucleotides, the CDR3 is TGTGCCACCAGCAGGATTCCGGGGGGAGAACTGTTTTTT.

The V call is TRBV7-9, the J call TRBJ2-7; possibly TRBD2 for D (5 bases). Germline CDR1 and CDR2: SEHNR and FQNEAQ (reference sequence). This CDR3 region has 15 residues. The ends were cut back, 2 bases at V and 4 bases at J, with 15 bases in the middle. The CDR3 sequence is CASSLTGGRGYEQYF. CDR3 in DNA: TGTGCCAGCAGCTTAACTGGTGGGCGCGGGTACGAGCAGTACTTC.

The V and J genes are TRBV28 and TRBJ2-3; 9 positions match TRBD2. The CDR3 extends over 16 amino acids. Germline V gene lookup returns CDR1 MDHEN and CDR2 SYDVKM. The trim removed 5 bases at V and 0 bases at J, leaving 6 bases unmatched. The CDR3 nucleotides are TGTGCCAGCAGTCCGACAGCGGGAGGAAGCACAGATACGCAGTATTTT. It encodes CASSPTAGGSTDTQYF.

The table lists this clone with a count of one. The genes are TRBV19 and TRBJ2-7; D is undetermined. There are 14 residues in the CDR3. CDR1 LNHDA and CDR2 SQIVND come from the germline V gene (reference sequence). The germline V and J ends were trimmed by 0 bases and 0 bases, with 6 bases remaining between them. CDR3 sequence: CASSIDSSSYEQYF. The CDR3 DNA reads TGTGCCAGTAGTATAGACTCTTCCTCCTACGAGCAGTACTTC.

The CDR3 protein is CASNRLKGVYGYTF. The CDR3 DNA reads TGTGCCAGCAACAGGCTGAAAGGGGTGTACGGCTACACCTTC. This chain links TRBV6-6 with TRBJ1-2, with a weak D call TRBD1 (5 bases). The CDR3 runs to 14 residues. From germline, CDR1 is MNHNY and CDR2 SVGAGI (reference sequence). The V and J ends lost 7 bases and 8 bases respectively, with 20 bases between them.

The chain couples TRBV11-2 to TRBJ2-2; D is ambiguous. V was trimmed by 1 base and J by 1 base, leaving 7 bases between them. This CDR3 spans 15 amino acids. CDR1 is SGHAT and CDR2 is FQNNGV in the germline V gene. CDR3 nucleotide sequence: TGTGCCAGCAGCTTAGTCTCCCGGAACACCGGGGAGCTGTTTTTT. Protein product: CASSLVSRNTGELFF.

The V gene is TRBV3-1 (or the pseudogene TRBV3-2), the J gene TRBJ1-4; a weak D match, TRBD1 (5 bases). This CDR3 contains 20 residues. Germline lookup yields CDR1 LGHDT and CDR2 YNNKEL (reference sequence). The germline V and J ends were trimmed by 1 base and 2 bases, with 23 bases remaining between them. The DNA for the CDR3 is TGTGCCAGCAGCCAAGCACAACGGGGGAGCGCTGAATCCACTAATGAAAAACTGTTTTTT. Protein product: CASSQAQRGSAESTNEKLFF.

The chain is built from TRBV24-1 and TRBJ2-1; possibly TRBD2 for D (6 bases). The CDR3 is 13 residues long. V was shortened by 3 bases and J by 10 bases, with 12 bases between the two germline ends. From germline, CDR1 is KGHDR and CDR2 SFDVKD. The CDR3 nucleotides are TGTGCCACCAGTGATCCCCCCCTAGCGGAGCAGTTCTTC. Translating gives CATSDPPLAEQFF.

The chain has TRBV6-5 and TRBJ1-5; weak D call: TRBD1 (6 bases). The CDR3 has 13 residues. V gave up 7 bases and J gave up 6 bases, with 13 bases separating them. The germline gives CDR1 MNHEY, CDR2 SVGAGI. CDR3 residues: CASMNRDVQPQHF. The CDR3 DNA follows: TGTGCCAGCATGAACAGGGACGTTCAGCCCCAGCATTTT.

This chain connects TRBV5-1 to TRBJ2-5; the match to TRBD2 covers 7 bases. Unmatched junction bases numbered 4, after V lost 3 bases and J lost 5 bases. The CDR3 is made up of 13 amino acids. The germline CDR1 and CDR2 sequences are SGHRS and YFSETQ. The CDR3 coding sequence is TGCGCCAGCAGCTGGGACTACACGGAGACCCAGTACTTC. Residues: CASSWDYTETQYF. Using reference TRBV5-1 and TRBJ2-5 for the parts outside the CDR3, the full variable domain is KAGVTQTPRYLIKTRGQQVTLSCSPISGHRSVSWYQQTPGQGLQFLFEYFSETQRNKGNFPGRFSGRQFSNSRSEMNVSTLELGDSALYLCASSWDYTETQYFGPGTRLLVL.

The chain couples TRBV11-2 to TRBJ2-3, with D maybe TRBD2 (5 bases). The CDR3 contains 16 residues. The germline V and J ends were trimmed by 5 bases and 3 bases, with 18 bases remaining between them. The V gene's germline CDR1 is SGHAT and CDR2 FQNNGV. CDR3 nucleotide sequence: TGTGCCAGCAGCCGCGAACTGACTGGACTGACAGATACGCAGTATTTT. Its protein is CASSRELTGLTDTQYF.

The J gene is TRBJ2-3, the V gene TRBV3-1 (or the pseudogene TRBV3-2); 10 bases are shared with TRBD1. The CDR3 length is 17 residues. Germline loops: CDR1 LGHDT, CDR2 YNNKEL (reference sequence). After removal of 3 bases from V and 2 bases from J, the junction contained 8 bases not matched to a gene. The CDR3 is CASSQTGTGDFTDTQYF. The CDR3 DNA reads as TGTGCCAGCAGCCAGACCGGGACAGGGGATTTCACAGATACGCAGTATTTT.

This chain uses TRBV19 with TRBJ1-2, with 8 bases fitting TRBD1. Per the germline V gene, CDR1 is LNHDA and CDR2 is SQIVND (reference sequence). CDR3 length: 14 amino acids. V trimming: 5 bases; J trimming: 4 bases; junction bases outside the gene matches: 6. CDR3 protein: CASSLGQGAYGYTF. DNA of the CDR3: TGTGCCAGTAGTCTCGGACAGGGAGCCTATGGCTACACCTTC.

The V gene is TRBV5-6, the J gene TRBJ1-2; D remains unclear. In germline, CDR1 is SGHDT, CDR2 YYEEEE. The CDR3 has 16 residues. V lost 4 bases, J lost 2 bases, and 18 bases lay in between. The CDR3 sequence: CASSPRVLPWNYGYTF. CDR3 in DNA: TGTGCCAGCAGCCCTCGAGTCCTCCCGTGGAACTATGGCTACACCTTC.

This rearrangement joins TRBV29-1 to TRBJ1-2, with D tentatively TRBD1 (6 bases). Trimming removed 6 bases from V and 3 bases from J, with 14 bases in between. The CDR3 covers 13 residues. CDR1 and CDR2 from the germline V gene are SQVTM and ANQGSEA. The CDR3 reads CSVTDRTYYGYTF. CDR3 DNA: TGCAGCGTCACCGACAGGACATACTATGGCTACACCTTC.